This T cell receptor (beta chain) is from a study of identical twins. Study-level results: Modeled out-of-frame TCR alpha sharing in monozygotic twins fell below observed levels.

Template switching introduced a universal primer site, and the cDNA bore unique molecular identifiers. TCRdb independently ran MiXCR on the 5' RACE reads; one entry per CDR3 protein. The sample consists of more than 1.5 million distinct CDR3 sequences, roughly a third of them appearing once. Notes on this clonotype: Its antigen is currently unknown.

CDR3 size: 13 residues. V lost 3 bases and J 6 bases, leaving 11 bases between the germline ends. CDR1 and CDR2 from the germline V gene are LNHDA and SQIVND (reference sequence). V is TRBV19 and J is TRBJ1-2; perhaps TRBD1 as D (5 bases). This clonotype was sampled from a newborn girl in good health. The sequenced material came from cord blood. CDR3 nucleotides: TGTGCCAGTAGTATTCCGGGACTCAATGGCTACACCTTC. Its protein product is CASSIPGLNGYTF.